This TCR beta chain emerged from a study of T cells after yellow fever vaccination. Whole-study findings and limits: Post-booster samples contained most primary-vaccination clones (more than 95% CD4, 88% CD8). It was the secondary response that reached its peak faster, day 5 versus 15, but it was weaker.

The V segment lost 6 bases and the J segment 7 bases; nucleotides outside the gene matches: 7. Germline V lookup: CDR1 SQVTM, CDR2 ANQGSEA. The CDR3 has 14 residues. This clonotype was counted only a few times. What it binds is not known. UMIs and a universal primer site were added when TCR cDNA was made by 5'RACE template switching. TCRdb ran MiXCR on the 5' RACE reads and lists one entry per CDR3 protein. Here the sample spans approximately 350,000 distinct CDR3 sequences, 11% being singletons. This receptor was identified in a man aged 18 to 30 who received the YFV17D yellow fever vaccine. V and J are TRBV29-1 and TRBJ2-1; 12 bases line up with TRBD2. Here the sequenced sample was PBMCs, taken on the day of the first yellow fever vaccination. CDR3 region: CSVDRTSGVNEQFF. The CDR3 nucleotides are TGCAGCGTGGACAGGACTAGCGGGGTTAATGAGCAGTTCTTC.